This TCR beta chain was sequenced in a study of regulatory T cells in long-lasting Graves disease. Study conclusions and caveats: With persistent disease, TRBV28, TRBJ1-2 and TRBJ2-5 were the favored segments.

Germline loops: CDR1 LGHNT, CDR2 FRNRAP. The CDR3 spans 14 residues. As to time point: newly diagnosed GD, antithyroid drugs for less than 3 months. The authors made the TCR library using RNA they extracted from PBMCs. On this clonotype: Its antigen is not known.

Construction of TCR beta libraries relied on iRepertoire HTBI primers and on Arm-PCR targeting CDR3 regions. Methods used by the authors: Across the samples, identification revealed 55 to 80 TRBV and more than 11 TRBJ segments. One entry per CDR3 protein results from TCRdb running MiXCR on the multiplex PCR reads. None of the V and J calls come from the authors' own analysis; TCRdb made them. The repertoire includes roughly 320,000 distinct CDR3 sequences, over 15% of them detected once, and 30% sits in the top ten. This sample also appeared in a second study, on T cells in Graves' hyperthyroidism and ophthalmopathy. As that study records: Graves' hyperthyroidism was deemed stable given no ophthalmopathy progression within 18 months. During a first-round RT-PCR of the TCR CDR3, the HTBI primer set was used.

The receptor was isolated from a man aged 40-49 years with Graves disease. Sequencing used peripheral blood mononuclear cells (PBMCs), obtained at new diagnosis, from a patient treated with antithyroid drugs. The chain recombines TRBV12-5 with TRBJ2-7, with a tentative D call TRBD2 (5 bases). The DNA end is more similar to TRBJ2-5, so the J call may be wrong. The CDR3 DNA reads TGTGCTAGTGTCCCCGACCGGGGCCAAGAGACCCAGTACTTC. As protein: CASVPDRGQETQYF.